The entry below gives a single T cell receptor beta chain sequence along with its context. This sample is drawn from a study of OX40 agonist ivuxolimab in advanced cancers. Using immunoSEQ multiplex PCR, the repertoire was profiled, and TCRdb retains in-frame clones only, with some absent. The sample lists 60,000 to 100,000 clones; nearly 95% were seen once. CDR3 length equals 16 residues. Germline V CDR1 and CDR2: MNHEY, SMNVEV (reference sequence). V gave up 2 bases and J gave up 11 bases, with 24 bases separating them. The sequence was collected from an adult with an advanced solid tumor such as melanoma, head and neck, liver or kidney cancer. This specimen was CD4+ or CD8+ T cells sorted from blood, taken in a trial of the OX40 agonist ivuxolimab. The genes are TRBV27 and TRBJ1-1; possible D gene TRBD1, 6 bases. The CDR3 coding sequence is TGTGCCAGCAGTTTAGCCCATGGACAGTCCAAAGGGGGGGCTTTCTTT. This gives the protein CASSLAHGQSKGGAFF.